Below, 16 T cell receptor beta chains from the same sample are listed, as sequenced in a study of radiation and T cells in renal cell carcinoma. Time point: blood 2 weeks post-SBRT. The treatment was: 15 Gy SBRT to primary tumor, nephrectomy 4 weeks later. The table came from immunoSEQ multiplex PCR; TCRdb's copy has only in-frame clones and leaves some out. Counted here are 120,000 or so clones, 70% to 90% occurring once; the ten biggest clones make up 1.5% to 2%. The sample here was blood, taken from a patient whose treatment included radiotherapy and nephrectomy. These receptors were taken from a woman in her fifties or sixties with renal cell carcinoma.

The gene calls are TRBV18 and TRBJ2-5; D remains ambiguous. CDR1 is KGHSH, CDR2 LQKENI, per germline. V lost 5 bases and J lost 2, with 6 bases in between. CDR3 size: 12 residues. The CDR3 DNA is TGTGCCAGCTCAATACGACAAGAGACCCAGTACTTC. It is translated as CASSIRQETQYF.

This chain uses TRBV2 with TRBJ2-7, with D unresolved. Trimming pared 8 bases from V and 0 bases from J, leaving 8 bases between. Germline CDR1 reads SNHLY; CDR2 reads FYNNEI. The CDR3 consists of 12 residues. The CDR3 spells CASEDPSYEQYF. As DNA, the CDR3 is TGTGCCAGCGAAGATCCCTCCTACGAGCAGTACTTC.

This chain joins TRBV10-3 and TRBJ2-1, with TRBD1 as a possible D gene (5 bases). Germline CDR1 is ENHRY and CDR2 is SYGVKD. The CDR3 totals 17 residues. The V end lost 1 base, the J end lost 0 bases, and 13 bases lay between the germline ends. CDR3 coding DNA: TGTGCCATCAGTGAGTTAAACAGGTTAAGCTCCTACAATGAGCAGTTCTTC. This sequence encodes CAISELNRLSSYNEQFF.

This clone has more than one count but fewer than ten. J is TRBJ1-1 and V is TRBV18, with D perhaps TRBD1 (6 bases). The CDR3 consists of 12 residues. CDR1 KGHSH and CDR2 LQKENI come from the germline V gene. Trimming removed 1 base from V and 7 bases from J, with 7 bases in between. This CDR3 reads CASSPQGGEAFF. The DNA of the CDR3 is TGTGCCAGCTCACCACAGGGGGGTGAAGCTTTCTTT.

The V and J genes are TRBV27 and TRBJ2-7, with D perhaps TRBD1 (5 bases). Germline-derived CDR1 and CDR2 are MNHEY and SMNVEV (reference sequence). The V gene lost 4 bases and the J gene lost 6 bases, with 10 bases spanning the gap. This CDR3 has 12 amino acids. For the CDR3, the DNA is TGTGCCAGCAGTTGGGCAGGGCGCGAGCAGTACTTC. It codes for CASSWAGREQYF.

V usage is TRBV29-1 and J usage is TRBJ1-2, with D unresolved. Trimming left V 7 bases short and J 6 bases short, with 3 bases between. Germline V gene lookup returns CDR1 SQVTM and CDR2 ANQGSEA. The CDR3 is 8 residues long. The CDR3 spells CSENGYTF. CDR3 DNA: TGCAGCGAAAATGGCTACACCTTC.

V usage is TRBV6-5 and J usage is TRBJ2-1, with 11 bases aligning to TRBD1. The CDR3 loop spans 16 amino acids. V dropped 1 base and J dropped 2; count of bases not matched to a gene: 1. Per the germline V gene, CDR1 is MNHEY and CDR2 is SVGAGI. This CDR3 is CASSYWGQGAYNEQFF. CDR3 nucleotides: TGTGCCAGCAGTTACTGGGGACAGGGGGCCTACAATGAGCAGTTCTTC.

The chain recombines TRBV28 with TRBJ2-5; D perhaps matches TRBD2 (5 bases). V was trimmed by 6 bases and J by 2 bases, leaving 10 bases between them. CDR1 and CDR2 from the germline V gene are MDHEN and SYDVKM. The CDR3 is 13 amino acids. CDR3 in DNA: TGTGCCAGCAGGAGGGCGGGTCAAGAGACCCAGTACTTC. Its translation is CASRRAGQETQYF. The complete variable domain, with remaining parts taken from reference TRBV28 and TRBJ2-5, reads DVKVTQSSRYLVKRTGEKVFLECVQDMDHENMFWYRQDPGLGLRLIYFSYDVKMKEKGDIPEGYSVSREKKERFSLILESASTNQTSMYLCASRRAGQETQYFGPGTRLLVL.

The rearrangement uses TRBV7-9 and TRBJ1-4, with D hard to call. CDR1 and CDR2 from the germline V gene are SEHNR and FQNEAQ (reference sequence). V was clipped by 6 bases and J by 6 bases, with 14 bases between them. This CDR3 region has 14 residues. The CDR3 DNA reads TGTGCCAGCAGGGCAGGCACAGAGCATGAAAAACTGTTTTTT. Its protein product is CASRAGTEHEKLFF. The full variable domain, its missing parts supplied by reference TRBV7-9 and TRBJ1-4, is DTGVSQNPRHKITKRGQNVTFRCDPISEHNRLYWYRQTLGQGPEFLTYFQNEAQLEKSRLLSDRFSAERPKGSFSTLEIQRTEQGDSAMYLCASRAGTEHEKLFFGSGTQLSVL.

The J gene is TRBJ2-3, the V gene TRBV4-1, with 11 bases that match TRBD2. The CDR3 is 19 amino acids. In germline, CDR1 is MGHRA, CDR2 YSYEKL. J lost 4 bases, V lost 8 bases, and 20 bases had no gene match. The CDR3, as DNA: TGCGCCAGCCGCCCTGGGCTAGCGGGGGGTTCTGCGGCCCCAGATACGCAGTATTTT. As protein: CASRPGLAGGSAAPDTQYF.

This chain connects TRBV9 to TRBJ2-5, with 9 bases lining up with TRBD1. Germline V gene sequence: CDR1 SGDLS, CDR2 YYNGEE. This CDR3 is 16 amino acids long. Trimming removed 3 bases from V and 2 bases from J; junction bases left unmatched: 8. DNA for the CDR3: TGTGCCAGCAGCGGAACCAGTGGACAGGGGCAAGAGACCCAGTACTTC. This sequence encodes CASSGTSGQGQETQYF.

This clone was counted a few times. Sequence at one end of the junction differs from germline and may be a read error. The chain combines TRBV7-7 with TRBJ2-5, with a weak D call TRBD1 (5 bases). CDR1 is SSHAT and CDR2 is FNYEAQ in the germline V gene (reference sequence). The CDR3 is 15 residues long. The CDR3 DNA reads TGTGCTAGCAGCTTAGGGGTCACGCGCGGAGAGACCCAGTACTTC. Its translation: CASSLGVTRGETQYF.

The gene calls are TRBV7-8 and TRBJ1-3; D gene uncertain. CDR3 length: 13 residues. V gave up 3 bases and J gave up 9 bases, with 12 bases separating them. CDR1 and CDR2 from the germline V gene are SGHVS and FQNEAQ. CDR3 in amino acids: CASSFPPPGTIYF. The CDR3 DNA is TGTGCCAGCAGCTTCCCGCCCCCCGGCACCATATATTTT.

There are a few counts of this clone. The chain uses TRBV7-9 and TRBJ2-5; D uncertain. The V and J ends lost 2 bases and 2 bases respectively, with 6 bases between them. The V gene's germline CDR1 is SEHNR and CDR2 FQNEAQ (reference sequence). The CDR3 runs 13 residues. This CDR3 reads CASSLNIQETQYF. CDR3 in DNA: TGTGCCAGCAGCTTAAATATTCAAGAGACCCAGTACTTC.

The chain employs TRBV6-1 and TRBJ1-1; a weak D match, TRBD1 (5 bases). Germline CDR1 MNHNS, CDR2 SASEGT. V dropped 7 bases and J dropped 8 bases, with 23 bases sitting between them. The CDR3 covers 15 residues. CDR3 protein: CASTEDGAAPSEAFF. In DNA form, the CDR3 reads TGTGCCAGCACCGAAGACGGGGCAGCACCATCGGAAGCTTTCTTT.

The rearrangement joins TRBV2 to TRBJ1-5; 11 bases fit TRBD1. Germline CDR1 is SNHLY and CDR2 is FYNNEI. The CDR3 is 15 amino acids. The trim removed 6 bases at V and 6 bases at J, leaving 7 bases unmatched. The DNA of the CDR3 is TGTGCCAGCAGCAAGGAGGGACAGGGGGGTCAGCCCCAGCATTTT. This gives the protein CASSKEGQGGQPQHF. Based on the CDR3 plus reference TRBV2 and TRBJ1-5, the full variable domain is EPEVTQTPSHQVTQMGQEVILRCVPISNHLYFYWYRQILGQKVEFLVSFYNNEISEKSEIFDDQFSVERPDGSNFTLKIRSTKLEDSAMYFCASSKEGQGGQPQHFGDGTRLSIL.